This is a list of T cell receptor beta chains from one sample in a study of identifying expanded T cells in peripheral blood. TCRdb keeps only in-frame clones here, not all; method: immunoSEQ multiplex PCR. The data contain around 85,000 clones, 88% of them singletons. The sample comprised blood. The receptor set was obtained from a person aged 18 to 70 in good health. CDR3s include the opening cysteine and the closing phenylalanine or tryptophan. D genes are given only for firm matches. Clone size is shown for a subset of rows, as once, few, many or a class of expanded clone.

many	TRBV11-2	TRBD1	TRBJ2-7	TGTGCCAGCAGCTTACTCCCCGGCGGGACAGGGGCGGCCTACGAGCAGTACTTC	CASSLLPGGTGAAYEQYF
-	TRBV7-6	TRBD2	TRBJ2-5	TGTGCCAGCAGTCTAGCGGGGGCGAGGGAGACCCAGTACTTC	CASSLAGARETQYF
few	TRBV14	-	TRBJ1-6	TGTGCCAGCAGCCTCTCTATGGATTCACCCCTCCACTTT	CASSLSMDSPLHF
-	TRBV6-5	TRBD1	TRBJ2-5	TGTGCCAGCAGGAGTAAGGGACAGGGTAGTGAGACCCAGTACTTC	CASRSKGQGSETQYF
-	TRBV5-5	-	TRBJ2-5	TGTGCCAGCAGCTTGGCAATTCGGGGGAAAGAGACCCAGTACTTC	CASSLAIRGKETQYF
-	TRBV27	-	TRBJ2-7	TGTGCCAGCAGTAACGCGGTTAGGGGTACCTACGAGCAGTACTTC	CASSNAVRGTYEQYF
-	TRBV7-9	-	TRBJ1-2	TGTGCCAGCAGCCAAGGAACCGGGAACTATGGCTACACCTTC	CASSQGTGNYGYTF
-	TRBV5-6	-	TRBJ1-2	TGTGCCAGCAGCCTAGGAATCGGGGTTGGGGACTATGGCTACACCTTC	CASSLGIGVGDYGYTF
-	TRBV28	-	TRBJ1-2	TGTGCCAGCAGTTTTATGGGGCGCAACTATGGCTACACCTTC	CASSFMGRNYGYTF
-	TRBV4-3	-	TRBJ2-3	TGCGCCAGCAGCCAAGGTACCGGGCCCCCAGATACGCAGTATTTT	CASSQGTGPPDTQYF
-	TRBV5-1	-	TRBJ2-1	TGCGCCAGCAGCTTGGCCAGTACAAGCGTTGAGCAGTTCTTC	CASSLASTSVEQFF
-	TRBV9	-	TRBJ2-7	TGTGCCAGCAGCGTACGACCGAGGAAATACGAGCAGTACTTC	CASSVRPRKYEQYF
-	TRBV2	-	TRBJ2-2	TGTGCCAGCAGGGCCGTCCTGGCGACCGGGGAGCTGTTTTTT	CASRAVLATGELFF
-	TRBV7-2	TRBD2	TRBJ2-1	TGTGCCAGCAGCCCAGGGTTGCGGGGGGGCGCCGTCGATGAGCAGTTCTTC	CASSPGLRGGAVDEQFF
-	TRBV2	-	TRBJ2-7	TGTGCCAGCCTCCCCGAGTCAGGGCGCTACGAGCAGTACTTC	CASLPESGRYEQYF
-	TRBV7-9	-	TRBJ2-7	TGTGCCAGCAGCCCCCCGGGGGCTGTGCAGTACTTC	CASSPPGAVQYF
-	TRBV11-2	-	TRBJ2-3	TGTGCCAGCAGCTTAGGAGGACAATTCAGCACAGATACGCAGTATTTT	CASSLGGQFSTDTQYF
-	TRBV4-2	TRBD1	TRBJ1-2	TGTGCCAGCAGCTCCTCGTACGCCACGACCGGGACAGGGGAAGATGGCTACACCTTC	CASSSSYATTGTGEDGYTF
-	TRBV7-6	-	TRBJ1-1	TGTGCCAGCAGCTTAGCGCAAAGGAACACTGAAGCTTTCTTT	CASSLAQRNTEAFF
-	TRBV29-1	-	TRBJ2-7	TGCAGCTATAAGAGGGTGTCAGGGGAGGTCGAGCAGTACTTC	CSYKRVSGEVEQYF
-	TRBV7-9	-	TRBJ2-1	TGTGCCAGCAGCCCGCCTGCCGTTTCCTACAATGAGCAGTTCTTC	CASSPPAVSYNEQFF
-	TRBV2	TRBD2	TRBJ2-1	TGTGCCAGCAGCCGCTCGGGACTAGTCAGCTCCTACAATGAGCAGTTCTTC	CASSRSGLVSSYNEQFF
-	TRBV6-6	-	TRBJ1-5	TGTGCCAGCAGCCCCACGACGGAGCCCCAGCATTTT	CASSPTTEPQHF
-	TRBV2	TRBD2	TRBJ2-1	TGTGCCACTAGGGAGGGGCCCTCTGACAATGAGCAGTTCTTC	CATREGPSDNEQFF
-	TRBV9	TRBD2	TRBJ2-3	TGTGCCAGCAGCGGGGAGGGTTCAGCAGATACGCAGTATTTT	CASSGEGSADTQYF
-	TRBV6-5	-	TRBJ1-5	TGTGCCAGCAGAGCGCAGATAAATCAGCCCCAGCATTTT	CASRAQINQPQHF
-	TRBV27	-	TRBJ2-4	TGTGCCAGCAGACGGGGATACGCCAAAAACATTCAGTACTTC	CASRRGYAKNIQYF
-	TRBV16	-	TRBJ1-4	TGTGCCAGCACGGCCCCCCAACATGAGAAACTGTTTTTT	CASTAPQHEKLFF